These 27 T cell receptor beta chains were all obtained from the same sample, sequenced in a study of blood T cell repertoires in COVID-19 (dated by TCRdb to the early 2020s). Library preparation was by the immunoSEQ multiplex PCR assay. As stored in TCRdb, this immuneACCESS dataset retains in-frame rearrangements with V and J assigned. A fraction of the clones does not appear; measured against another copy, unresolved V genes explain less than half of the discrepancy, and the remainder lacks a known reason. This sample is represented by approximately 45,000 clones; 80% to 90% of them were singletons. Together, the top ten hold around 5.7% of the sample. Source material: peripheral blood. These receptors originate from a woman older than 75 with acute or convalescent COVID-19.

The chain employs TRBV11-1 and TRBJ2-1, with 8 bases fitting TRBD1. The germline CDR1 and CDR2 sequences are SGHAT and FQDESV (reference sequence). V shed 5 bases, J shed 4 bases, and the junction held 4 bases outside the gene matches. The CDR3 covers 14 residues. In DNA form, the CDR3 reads TGTGCCAGCAGCCTTGGACAGGGATACAATGAGCAGTTCTTC. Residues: CASSLGQGYNEQFF.

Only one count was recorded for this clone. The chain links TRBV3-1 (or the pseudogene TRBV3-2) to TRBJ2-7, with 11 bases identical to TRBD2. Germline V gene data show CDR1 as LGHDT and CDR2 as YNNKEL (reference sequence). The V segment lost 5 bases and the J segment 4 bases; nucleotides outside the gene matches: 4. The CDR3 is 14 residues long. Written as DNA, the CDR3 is TGTGCCAGCAGCGAGACTAGCGGGGAATACGAGCAGTACTTC. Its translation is CASSETSGEYEQYF.

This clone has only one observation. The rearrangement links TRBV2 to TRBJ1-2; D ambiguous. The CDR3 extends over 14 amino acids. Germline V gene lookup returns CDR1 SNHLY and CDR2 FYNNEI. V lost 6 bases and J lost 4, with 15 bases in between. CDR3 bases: TGTGCCAGCAGCCCTAGGGAGGGTGCCTATGGCTACACCTTC. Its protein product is CASSPREGAYGYTF.

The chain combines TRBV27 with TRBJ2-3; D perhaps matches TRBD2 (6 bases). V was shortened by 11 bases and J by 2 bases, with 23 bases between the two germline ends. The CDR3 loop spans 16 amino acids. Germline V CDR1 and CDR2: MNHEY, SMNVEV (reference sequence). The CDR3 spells CAGTRPRDWLTDTQYF. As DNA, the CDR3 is TGTGCCGGAACACGACCCCGGGACTGGCTCACAGATACGCAGTATTTT.

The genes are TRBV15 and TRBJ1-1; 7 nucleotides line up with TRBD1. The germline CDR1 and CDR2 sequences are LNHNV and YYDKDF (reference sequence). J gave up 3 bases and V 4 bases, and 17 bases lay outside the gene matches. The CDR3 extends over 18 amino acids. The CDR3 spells CATSTPISTRGADTEAFF. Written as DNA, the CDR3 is TGTGCCACCAGCACCCCAATAAGTACCAGGGGGGCGGACACTGAAGCTTTCTTT.

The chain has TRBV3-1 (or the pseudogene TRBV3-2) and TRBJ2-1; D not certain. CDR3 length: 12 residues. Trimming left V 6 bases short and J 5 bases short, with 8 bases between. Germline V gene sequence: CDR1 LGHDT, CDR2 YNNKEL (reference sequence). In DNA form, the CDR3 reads TGTGCCAGCAGTCGCGAGGACAATGAGCAGTTCTTC. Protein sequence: CASSREDNEQFF.

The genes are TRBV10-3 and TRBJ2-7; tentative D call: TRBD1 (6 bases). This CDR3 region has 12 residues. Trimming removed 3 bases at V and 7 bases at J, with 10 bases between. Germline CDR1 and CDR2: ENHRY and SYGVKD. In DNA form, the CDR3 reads TGTGCCATCAGTGACGCGAGGGGGGAGCAGTACTTC. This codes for CAISDARGEQYF.

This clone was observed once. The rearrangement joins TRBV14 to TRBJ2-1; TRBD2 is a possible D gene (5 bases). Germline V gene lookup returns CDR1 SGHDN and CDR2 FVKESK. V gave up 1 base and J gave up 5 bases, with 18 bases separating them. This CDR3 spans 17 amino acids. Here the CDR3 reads CASSQAIGGRYHNEQFF. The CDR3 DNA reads TGTGCCAGCAGCCAAGCAATAGGCGGGCGATACCACAATGAGCAGTTCTTC. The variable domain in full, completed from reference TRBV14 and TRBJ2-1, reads EAGVTQFPSHSVIEKGQTVTLRCDPISGHDNLYWYRRVMGKEIKFLLHFVKESKQDESGMPNNRFLAERTGGTYSTLKVQPAELEDSGVYFCASSQAIGGRYHNEQFFGPGTRLTVL.

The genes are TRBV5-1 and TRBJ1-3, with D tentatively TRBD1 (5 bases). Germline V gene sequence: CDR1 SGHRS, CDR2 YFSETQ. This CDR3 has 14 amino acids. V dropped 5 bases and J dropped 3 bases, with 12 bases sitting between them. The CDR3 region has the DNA TGCGCCAGCAGACCCCAGGGTTATGGAAACACCATATATTTT. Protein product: CASRPQGYGNTIYF.

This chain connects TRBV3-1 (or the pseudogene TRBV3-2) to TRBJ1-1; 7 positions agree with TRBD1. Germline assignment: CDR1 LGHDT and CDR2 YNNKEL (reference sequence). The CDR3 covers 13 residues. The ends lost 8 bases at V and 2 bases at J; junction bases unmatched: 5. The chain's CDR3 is CASGQGDNTEAFF. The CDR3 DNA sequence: TGTGCCAGCGGTCAGGGGGACAACACTGAAGCTTTCTTT.

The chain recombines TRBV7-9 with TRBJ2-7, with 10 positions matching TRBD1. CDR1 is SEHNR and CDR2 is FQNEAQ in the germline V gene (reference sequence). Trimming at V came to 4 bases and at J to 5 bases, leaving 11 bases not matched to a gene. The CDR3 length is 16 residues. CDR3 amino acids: CASSYTLTGGSDEQYF. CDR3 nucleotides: TGTGCCAGCAGCTACACCCTGACAGGGGGCTCAGACGAGCAGTACTTC.

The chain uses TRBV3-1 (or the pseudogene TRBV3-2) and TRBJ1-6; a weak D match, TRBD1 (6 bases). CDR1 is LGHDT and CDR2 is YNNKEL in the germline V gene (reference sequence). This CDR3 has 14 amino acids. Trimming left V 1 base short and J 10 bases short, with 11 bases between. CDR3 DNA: TGTGCCAGCAGCCAAGTTCCCCAGGGGTCACCCCTCCACTTT. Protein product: CASSQVPQGSPLHF.

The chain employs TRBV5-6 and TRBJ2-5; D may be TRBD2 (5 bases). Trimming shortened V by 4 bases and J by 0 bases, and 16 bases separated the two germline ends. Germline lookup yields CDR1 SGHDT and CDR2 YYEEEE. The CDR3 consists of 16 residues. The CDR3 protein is CASSRRVGDYQETQYF. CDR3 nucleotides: TGTGCCAGCAGCCGGAGAGTCGGGGATTACCAAGAGACCCAGTACTTC.

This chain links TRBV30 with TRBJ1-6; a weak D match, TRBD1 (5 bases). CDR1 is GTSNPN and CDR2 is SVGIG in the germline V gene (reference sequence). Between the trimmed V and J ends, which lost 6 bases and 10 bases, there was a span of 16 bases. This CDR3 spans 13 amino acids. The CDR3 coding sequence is TGTGCCTGTAAAACGGGGGGTAACTCACCCCTCCACTTT. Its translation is CACKTGGNSPLHF.

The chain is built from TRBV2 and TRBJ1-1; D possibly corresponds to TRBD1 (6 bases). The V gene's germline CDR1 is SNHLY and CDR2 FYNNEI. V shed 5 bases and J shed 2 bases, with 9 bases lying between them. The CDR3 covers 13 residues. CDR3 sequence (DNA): TGTGCCAGCAGTTCACAGGGTAACACTGAAGCTTTCTTT. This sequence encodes CASSSQGNTEAFF.

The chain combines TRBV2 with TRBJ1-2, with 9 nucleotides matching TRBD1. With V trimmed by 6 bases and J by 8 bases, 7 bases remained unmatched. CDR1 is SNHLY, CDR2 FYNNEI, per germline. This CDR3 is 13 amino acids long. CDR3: CASSAGGQGGYTF. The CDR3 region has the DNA TGTGCCAGCAGCGCCGGGGGACAGGGCGGCTACACCTTC.

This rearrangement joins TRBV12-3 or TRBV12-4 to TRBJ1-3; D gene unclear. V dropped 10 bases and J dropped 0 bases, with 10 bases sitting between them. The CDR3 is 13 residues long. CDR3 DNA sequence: TGTGCCAACTCGAAGCGCTCTGGAAACACCATATATTTT. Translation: CANSKRSGNTIYF.

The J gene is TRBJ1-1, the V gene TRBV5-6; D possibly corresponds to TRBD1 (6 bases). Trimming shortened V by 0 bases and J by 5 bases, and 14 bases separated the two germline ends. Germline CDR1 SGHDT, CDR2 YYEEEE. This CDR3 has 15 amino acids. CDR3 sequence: CASSLAGRGRTEAFF. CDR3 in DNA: TGTGCCAGCAGCTTGGCGGGCAGGGGCCGGACTGAAGCTTTCTTT. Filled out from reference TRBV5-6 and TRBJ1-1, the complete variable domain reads DAGVTQSPTHLIKTRGQQVTLRCSPKSGHDTVSWYQQALGQGPQFIFQYYEEEERQRGNFPDRFSGHQFPNYSSELNVNALLLGDSALYLCASSLAGRGRTEAFFGQGTRLTVV.

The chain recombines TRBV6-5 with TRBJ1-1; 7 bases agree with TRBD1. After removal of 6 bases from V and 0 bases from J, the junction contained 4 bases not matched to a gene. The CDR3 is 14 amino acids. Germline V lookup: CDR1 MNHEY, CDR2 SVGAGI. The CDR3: CASRLGQMNTEAFF. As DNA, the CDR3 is TGTGCCAGCAGGCTGGGACAGATGAACACTGAAGCTTTCTTT.

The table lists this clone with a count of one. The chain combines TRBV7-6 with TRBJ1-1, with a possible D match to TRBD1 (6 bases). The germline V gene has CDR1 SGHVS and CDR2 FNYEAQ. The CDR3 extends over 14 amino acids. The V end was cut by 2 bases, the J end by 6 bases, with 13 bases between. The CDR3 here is CASSLRTAAPEAFF. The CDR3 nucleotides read TGTGCCAGCAGCTTACGGACAGCAGCTCCTGAAGCTTTCTTT.

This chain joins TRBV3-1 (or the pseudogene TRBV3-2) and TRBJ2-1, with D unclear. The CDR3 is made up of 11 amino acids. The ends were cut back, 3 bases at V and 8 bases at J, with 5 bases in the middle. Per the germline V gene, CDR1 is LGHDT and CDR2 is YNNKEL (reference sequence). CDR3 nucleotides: TGTGCCAGCAGCCATCTACATGAGCAGTTCTTC. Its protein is CASSHLHEQFF.

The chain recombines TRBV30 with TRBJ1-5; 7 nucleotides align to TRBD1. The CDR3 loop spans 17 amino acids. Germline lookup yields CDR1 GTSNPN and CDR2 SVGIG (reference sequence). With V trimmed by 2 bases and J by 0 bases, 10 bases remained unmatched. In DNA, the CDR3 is TGTGCCTGGAGTCGACCGGGACAGCAGTATAGCAATCAGCCCCAGCATTTT. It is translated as CAWSRPGQQYSNQPQHF.

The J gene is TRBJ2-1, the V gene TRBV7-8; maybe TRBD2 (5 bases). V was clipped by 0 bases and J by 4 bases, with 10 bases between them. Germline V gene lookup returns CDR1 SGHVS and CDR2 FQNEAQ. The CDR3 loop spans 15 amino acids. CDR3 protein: CASSLARASYNEQFF. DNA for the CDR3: TGTGCCAGCAGCTTAGCGCGGGCATCATACAATGAGCAGTTCTTC. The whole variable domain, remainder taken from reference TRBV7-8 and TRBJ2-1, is GAGVSQSPRYKVAKRGQDVALRCDPISGHVSLFWYQQALGQGPEFLTYFQNEAQLDKSGLPSDRFFAERPEGSVSTLKIQRTQQEDSAVYLCASSLARASYNEQFFGPGTRLTVL.

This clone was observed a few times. This CDR3 reads CASSLAWTADQPQHF. CDR3 DNA sequence: TGTGCCAGCAGCTTAGCGTGGACAGCCGATCAGCCCCAGCATTTT. The V call is TRBV7-2, the J call TRBJ1-5; possibly TRBD1 for D (6 bases). Germline V gene sequence: CDR1 SGHTA, CDR2 FQGNSA. The CDR3 runs to 15 residues. Trimming left V 0 bases short and J 5 bases short, with 11 bases between.

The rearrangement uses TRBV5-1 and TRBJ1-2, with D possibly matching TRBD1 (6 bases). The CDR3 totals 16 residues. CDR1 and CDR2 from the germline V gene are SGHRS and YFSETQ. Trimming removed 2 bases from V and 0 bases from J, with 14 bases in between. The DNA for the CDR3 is TGCGCCAGCAGCTTAAACAGGGCCCAAGCTAACTATGGCTACACCTTC. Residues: CASSLNRAQANYGYTF.

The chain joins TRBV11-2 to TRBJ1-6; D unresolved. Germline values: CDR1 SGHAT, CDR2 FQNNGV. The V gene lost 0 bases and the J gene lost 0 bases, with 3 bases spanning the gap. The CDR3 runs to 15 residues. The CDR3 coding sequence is TGTGCCAGCAGCTTAGACAGCTCCTATAATTCACCCCTCCACTTT. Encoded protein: CASSLDSSYNSPLHF.

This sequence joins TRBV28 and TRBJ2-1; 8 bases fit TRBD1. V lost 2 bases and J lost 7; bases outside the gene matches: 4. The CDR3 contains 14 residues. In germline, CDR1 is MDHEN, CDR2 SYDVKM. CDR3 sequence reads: CASSLIQGANEQFF. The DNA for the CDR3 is TGTGCCAGCAGTTTAATTCAGGGGGCAAATGAGCAGTTCTTC.